Listed here is a single T cell receptor beta chain. Germline V gives CDR1 SGHRS, CDR2 YFSETQ. Trimming shortened V by 0 bases and J by 4 bases, and 11 bases separated the two germline ends. The CDR3 sequence is 14 residues long. These data originate in a study of blood T cell repertoires in COVID-19. Turning to the study itself: COVID-19 samples collected from the United States, Italy and Spain covered acute and convalescent phases.

Sequenced by immunoSEQ multiplex PCR; TCRdb stores in-frame clones only, minus some. The repertoire holds more than 200,000 clones, with about 83% as singletons. The receptor's source is a man in his forties or fifties with active or convalescent COVID-19. Sequencing input: peripheral blood. V and J are TRBV5-1 and TRBJ2-7; tentatively, D is TRBD2 (6 bases). Here the CDR3 reads CASSLAPGRYEQYF. The CDR3 coding sequence is TGCGCCAGCAGCTTGGCGCCAGGGAGGTACGAGCAGTACTTC.